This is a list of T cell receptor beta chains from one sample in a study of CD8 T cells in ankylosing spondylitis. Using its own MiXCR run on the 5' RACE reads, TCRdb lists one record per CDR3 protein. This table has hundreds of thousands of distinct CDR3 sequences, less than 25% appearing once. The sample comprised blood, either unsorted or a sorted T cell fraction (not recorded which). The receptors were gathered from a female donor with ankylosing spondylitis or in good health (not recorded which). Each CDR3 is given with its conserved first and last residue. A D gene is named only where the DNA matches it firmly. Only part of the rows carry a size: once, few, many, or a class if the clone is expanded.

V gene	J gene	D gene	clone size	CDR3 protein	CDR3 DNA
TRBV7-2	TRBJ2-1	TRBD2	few	CASSLVLAGAPSAQFF	TGTGCCAGCAGCTTAGTGCTAGCGGGGGCCCCATCGGCGCAGTTCTTC
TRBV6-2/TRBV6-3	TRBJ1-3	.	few	CASSYNPPGGNTIYF	TGTGCCAGCAGTTACAACCCACCGGGAGGAAACACCATATATTTT
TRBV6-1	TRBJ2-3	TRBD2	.	CASSGSGIGTDTQYF	TGTGCCAGCAGTGGTAGCGGGATAGGCACAGATACGCAGTATTTT
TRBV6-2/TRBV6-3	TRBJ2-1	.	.	CASKTSSSYNEQFF	TGTGCCAGCAAGACTTCTAGCTCCTACAATGAGCAGTTCTTC
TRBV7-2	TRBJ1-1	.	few	CASSLGVAGRAFF	TGTGCCAGCAGCTTAGGGGTCGCAGGTCGGGCTTTCTTT
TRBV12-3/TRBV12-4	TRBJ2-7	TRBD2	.	CASSPVAGGPYEQYF	TGTGCCAGCAGTCCGGTAGCGGGAGGGCCTTACGAGCAGTACTTC
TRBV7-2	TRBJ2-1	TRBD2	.	CASSSPGLAGGPRQFF	TGTGCCAGCAGCTCACCGGGACTAGCGGGAGGGCCGCGGCAGTTCTTC
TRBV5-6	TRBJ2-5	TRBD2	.	CASSIRLAGGETQYF	TGTGCCAGCAGCATTAGACTAGCGGGAGGAGAGACCCAGTACTTC
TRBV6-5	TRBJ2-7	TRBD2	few	CASSYSGSGGLIEQYF	TGTGCCAGCAGTTACTCAGGTAGCGGGGGGCTTATCGAGCAGTACTTC
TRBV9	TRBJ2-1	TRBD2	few	CASSRGGSAYNEQFF	TGTGCCAGCAGCCGCGGCGGGAGTGCATACAATGAGCAGTTCTTC
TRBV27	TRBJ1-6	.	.	CASSLWGVGVGSPLHF	TGTGCCAGCAGTTTATGGGGGGTTGGAGTAGGTTCACCCCTCCACTTT
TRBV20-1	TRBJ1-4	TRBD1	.	CSARLPGQPEKLFF	TGCAGTGCTAGACTCCCGGGACAGCCCGAAAAACTGTTTTTT
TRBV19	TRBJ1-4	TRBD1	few	CASSPLGQANEKLFF	TGTGCCAGTAGCCCCCTGGGACAGGCTAATGAAAAACTGTTTTTT
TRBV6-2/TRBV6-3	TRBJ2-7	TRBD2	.	CASSWPAGDYEQYF	TGTGCCAGCAGTTGGCCAGCGGGGGACTACGAGCAGTACTTC
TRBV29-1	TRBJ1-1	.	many	CSVVGRMNTEAFF	TGCAGCGTTGTAGGCAGGATGAACACTGAAGCTTTCTTT
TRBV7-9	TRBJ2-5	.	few	CASSTRGGGGETQYF	TGTGCCAGCAGCACGCGCGGAGGGGGAGGAGAGACCCAGTACTTC
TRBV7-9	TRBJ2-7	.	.	CASTIIGSYEQYF	TGTGCCAGCACCATTATCGGCTCCTACGAGCAGTACTTC
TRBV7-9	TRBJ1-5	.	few	CASSPGGSNQPQHF	TGTGCCAGCAGCCCCGGCGGCAGCAATCAGCCCCAGCATTTT
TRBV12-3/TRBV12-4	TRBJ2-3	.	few	CASKDTDTQYF	TGTGCCAGCAAAGACACAGATACGCAGTATTTT
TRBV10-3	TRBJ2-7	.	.	CAISVLAIPYEQYF	TGTGCCATCAGTGTCCTGGCGATCCCCTACGAGCAGTACTTC
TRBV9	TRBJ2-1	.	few	CASSLDGSSYNEQFF	TGTGCCAGCAGCCTTGATGGGAGCTCCTACAATGAGCAGTTCTTC
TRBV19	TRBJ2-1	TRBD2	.	CASSTLAGGRNEQFF	TGTGCCAGTAGTACTCTAGCGGGAGGGAGGAATGAGCAGTTCTTC
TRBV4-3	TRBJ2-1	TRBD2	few	CASSPGALAGVYEQFF	TGCGCCAGCAGCCCGGGAGCCCTAGCGGGAGTCTATGAGCAGTTCTTC
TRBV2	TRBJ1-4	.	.	CASSIPVAEKLFF	TGTGCCAGCTCGATTCCCGTTGCGGAAAAACTGTTTTTT
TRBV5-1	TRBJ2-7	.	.	CASRLGNGDYEQYF	TGCGCCAGCAGGTTAGGGAATGGTGACTACGAGCAGTACTTC
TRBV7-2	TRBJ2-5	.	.	CASSPQTGTQETQYF	TGTGCCAGCAGCCCCCAAACAGGAACTCAAGAGACCCAGTACTTC
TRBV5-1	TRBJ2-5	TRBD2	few	CASSQAPSSGGSETQYF	TGCGCCAGCAGCCAGGCCCCCTCGTCGGGAGGGTCGGAGACCCAGTACTTC
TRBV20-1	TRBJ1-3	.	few	CSARNRDSGNTIYF	TGCAGTGCTAGAAACAGGGACTCTGGAAACACCATATATTTT
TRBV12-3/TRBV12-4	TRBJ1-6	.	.	CASSPSAHSPLHF	TGTGCCAGCAGTCCCTCCGCCCATTCACCCCTCCACTTT
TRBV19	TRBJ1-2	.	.	CASSMGGSGGYTF	TGTGCCAGTAGTATGGGGGGCTCTGGCGGCTACACCTTC
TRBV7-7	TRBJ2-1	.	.	CASSPEGTSPNEQFF	TGTGCCAGCAGCCCCGAGGGGACTTCTCCTAATGAGCAGTTCTTC
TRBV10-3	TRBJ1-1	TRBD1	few	CAMRTGVGNTEAFF	TGTGCCATGCGAACAGGGGTTGGAAACACTGAAGCTTTCTTT
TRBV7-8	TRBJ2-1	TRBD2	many	CASSRLAGENEQFF	TGTGCCAGCAGCCGACTAGCGGGAGAGAATGAGCAGTTCTTC
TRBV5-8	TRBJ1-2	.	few	CASSLVLPRTNYGYTF	TGTGCCAGCAGCTTGGTGCTCCCTAGGACTAACTATGGCTACACCTTC
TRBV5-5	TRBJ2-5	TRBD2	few	CASRRTSRYQETQYF	TGTGCCAGCAGGAGGACTAGCAGATACCAAGAGACCCAGTACTTC
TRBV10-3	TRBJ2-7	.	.	CAISDYDEQYF	TGTGCCATCAGCGACTATGACGAGCAGTACTTC
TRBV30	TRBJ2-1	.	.	CAWTLDNEQFF	TGTGCCTGGACCTTGGACAATGAGCAGTTCTTC
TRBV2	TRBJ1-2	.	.	CASSPAEDYGYTF	TGTGCCAGCAGCCCCGCCGAGGACTATGGCTACACCTTC
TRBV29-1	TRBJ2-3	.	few	CSVLDGTITDTQYF	TGCAGCGTCCTGGACGGAACTATCACAGATACGCAGTATTTT
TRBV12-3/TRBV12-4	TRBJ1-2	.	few	CASSLAVRGSGYTF	TGTGCCAGCAGTTTAGCGGTCCGGGGCTCCGGCTACACCTTC
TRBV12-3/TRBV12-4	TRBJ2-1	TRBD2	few	CASNAGVVDEQFF	TGTGCCAGCAACGCGGGAGTAGTCGATGAGCAGTTCTTC
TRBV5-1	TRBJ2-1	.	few	CASSAKREPYNEQFF	TGCGCCAGCAGTGCCAAACGGGAACCCTACAATGAGCAGTTCTTC
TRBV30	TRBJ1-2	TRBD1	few	CAWAHTGGSYPYGYTF	TGTGCCTGGGCGCATACAGGGGGCTCTTACCCCTATGGCTACACCTTC
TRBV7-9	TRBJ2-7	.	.	CASSLVGNNYEQYF	TGTGCCAGCAGCTTAGTTGGAAACAACTACGAGCAGTACTTC
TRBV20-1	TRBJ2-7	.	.	CSAPGTRRSYEQYF	TGCAGTGCCCCGGGGACTCGCCGTTCCTACGAGCAGTACTTC
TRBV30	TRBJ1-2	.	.	CAWKRGRGLHGYTF	TGTGCCTGGAAAAGGGGCCGGGGGTTGCATGGCTACACCTTC
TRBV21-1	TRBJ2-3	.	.	CASRGDSVKNTDTQYF	TGTGCCAGCAGGGGGGACTCCGTGAAAAACACAGATACGCAGTATTTT
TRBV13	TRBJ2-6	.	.	CASRSRAPGTGANVLTF	TGTGCCAGCAGGTCCCGGGCACCCGGGACTGGGGCCAACGTCCTGACTTTC
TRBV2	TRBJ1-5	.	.	CASSQTGNQPQHF	TGTGCCAGCAGTCAAACAGGGAATCAGCCCCAGCATTTT
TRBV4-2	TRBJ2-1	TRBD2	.	CASSQAGGRAYNEQFF	TGTGCCAGCAGCCAAGCCGGCGGGAGGGCCTACAATGAGCAGTTCTTC
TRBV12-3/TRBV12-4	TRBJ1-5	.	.	CASSLVPAGSQHF	TGTGCCAGCAGTTTAGTACCTGCCGGGAGCCAGCATTTT